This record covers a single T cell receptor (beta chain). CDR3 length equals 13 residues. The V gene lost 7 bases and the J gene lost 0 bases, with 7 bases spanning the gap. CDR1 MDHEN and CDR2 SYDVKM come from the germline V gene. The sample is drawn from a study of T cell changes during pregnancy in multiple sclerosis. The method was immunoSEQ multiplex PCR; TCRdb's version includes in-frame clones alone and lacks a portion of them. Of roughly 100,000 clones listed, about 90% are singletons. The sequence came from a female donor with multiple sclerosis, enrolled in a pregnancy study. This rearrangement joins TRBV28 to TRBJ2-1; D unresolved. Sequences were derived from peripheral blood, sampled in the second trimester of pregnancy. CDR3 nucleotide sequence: TGTGCCAGCAAAGTGAGCTCCTACAATGAGCAGTTCTTC. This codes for CASKVSSYNEQFF.